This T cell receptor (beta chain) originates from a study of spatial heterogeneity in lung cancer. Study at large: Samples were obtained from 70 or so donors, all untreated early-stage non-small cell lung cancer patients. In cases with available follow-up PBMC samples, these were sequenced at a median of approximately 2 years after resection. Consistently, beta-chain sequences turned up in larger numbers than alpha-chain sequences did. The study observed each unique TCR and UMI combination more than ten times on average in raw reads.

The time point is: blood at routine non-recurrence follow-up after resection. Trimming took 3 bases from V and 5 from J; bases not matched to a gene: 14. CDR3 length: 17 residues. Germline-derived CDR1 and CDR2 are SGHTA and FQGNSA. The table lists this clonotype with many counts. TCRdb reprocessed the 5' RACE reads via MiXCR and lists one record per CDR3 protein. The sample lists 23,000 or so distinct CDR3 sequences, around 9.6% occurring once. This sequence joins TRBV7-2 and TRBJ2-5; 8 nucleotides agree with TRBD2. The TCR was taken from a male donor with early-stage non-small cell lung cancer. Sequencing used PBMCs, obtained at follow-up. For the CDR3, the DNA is TGTGCCAGCAGCTTTGCAAGCGGGGGAGGGTCGAGGGAGACCCAGTACTTC. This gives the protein CASSFASGGGSRETQYF.